This note documents a single T cell receptor (beta chain) sequence. The antigen remains undetermined. This entry belongs to a study of CD8 T cells in ankylosing spondylitis. Regarding the study as a whole: Seemingly characteristic of ankylosing spondylitis blood was a TCR beta motif consisting of about 8 highly homologous variants. Disease-associated clonotypes exhibited CD8+ identity and were relatively infrequent in peripheral blood. Prior work had noted some motif variants in reactive arthritis blood and synovial fluid.

Researchers built TCR beta libraries using quantitative 5'-RACE with molecular barcodes. One entry per CDR3 protein results from TCRdb running MiXCR on the 5' RACE reads. The sample lists some 140,000 distinct CDR3 sequences, roughly 8.8% occurring once. The sequenced sample consisted of synovial fluid, either unsorted or a sorted T cell fraction (not recorded which). The sequence was collected from a male donor with ankylosing spondylitis.

The CDR3 protein is CASSWQYYEQYF. DNA for the CDR3: TGTGCCAGCAGTTGGCAGTACTACGAGCAGTACTTC. The J gene is TRBJ2-7, the V gene TRBV6-2 or TRBV6-3; unclear D gene. Germline CDR1 MNHEY, CDR2 SVGEGT. V dropped 4 bases and J dropped 3 bases, with 7 bases sitting between them. This CDR3 has 12 residues.